The clone carrying this T cell receptor (beta chain) was observed a handful of times. The data derive from a study of Graves' ophthalmopathy and Graves' hyperthyroidism. Study-level background: Researchers obtained peripheral blood at initial diagnosis, before any treatment had begun.

TCR beta CDR3 amplification used RNA transcripts. Investigators did first-round RT-PCR with HTBI primers, then second-round multiplex PCR. MiXCR was run by TCRdb on the multiplex PCR reads, yielding one entry per CDR3 protein. The profile covers around 470,000 distinct CDR3 sequences, with roughly an eighth appearing a single time and 8% to 10% taken by the ten largest. V gave up 3 bases and J gave up 7 bases; unmatched junction bases: 2. CDR1 is KGHSH, CDR2 LQKENI, per germline. The CDR3 is 14 residues long. Clinical symptoms and serum thyroxine were used for diagnosis; TRAb, thyroid ultrasound and orbital computed tomography were also relied on.

The chain carries TRBV18 and TRBJ1-6; TRBD1 aligns across 8 bases. The TCR comes from a woman in her 30s with Graves' ophthalmopathy. Material for sequencing was blood. The CDR3 DNA is TGTGCCAGCTCACCCCCAGGGGGCAATTCACCCCTCCACTTT. Protein sequence: CASSPPGGNSPLHF.